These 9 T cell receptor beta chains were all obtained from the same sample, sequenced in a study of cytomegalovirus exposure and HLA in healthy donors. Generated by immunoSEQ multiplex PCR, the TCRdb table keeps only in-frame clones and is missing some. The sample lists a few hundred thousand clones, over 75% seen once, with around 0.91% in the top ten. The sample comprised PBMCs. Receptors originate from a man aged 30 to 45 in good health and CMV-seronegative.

The CDR3 bases are TGTGCCAGCAGCCGACAGGGGAAATCGGATCAGCCCCAGCATTTT. Its protein is CASSRQGKSDQPQHF. The rearrangement joins TRBV7-2 to TRBJ1-5; 8 nucleotides align to TRBD1. J was trimmed by 5 bases and V by 5 bases; bases with no gene match: 8. CDR3 length: 15 amino acids. Germline values: CDR1 SGHTA, CDR2 FQGNSA.

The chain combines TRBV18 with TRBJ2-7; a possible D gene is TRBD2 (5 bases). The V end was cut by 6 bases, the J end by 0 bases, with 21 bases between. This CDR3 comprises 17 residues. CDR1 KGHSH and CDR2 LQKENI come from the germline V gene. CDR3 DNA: TGTGCCAGCTCCCCATTTCCAGCTCTAGGGAGCTCCTACGAGCAGTACTTC. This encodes CASSPFPALGSSYEQYF.

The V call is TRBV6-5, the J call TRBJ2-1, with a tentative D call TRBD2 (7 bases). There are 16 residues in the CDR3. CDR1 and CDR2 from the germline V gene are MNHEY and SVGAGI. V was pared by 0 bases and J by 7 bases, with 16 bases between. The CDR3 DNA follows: TGTGCCAGCAGTTACTCCGGCGGGGGCCCCGAAAATGAGCAGTTCTTC. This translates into CASSYSGGGPENEQFF.

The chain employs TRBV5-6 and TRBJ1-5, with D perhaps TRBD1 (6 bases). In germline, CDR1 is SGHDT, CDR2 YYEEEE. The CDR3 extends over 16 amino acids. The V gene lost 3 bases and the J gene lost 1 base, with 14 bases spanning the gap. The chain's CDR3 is CASSSQGRESNQPQHF. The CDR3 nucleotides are TGTGCCAGCAGCTCCCAGGGGAGGGAGAGCAATCAGCCCCAGCATTTT.

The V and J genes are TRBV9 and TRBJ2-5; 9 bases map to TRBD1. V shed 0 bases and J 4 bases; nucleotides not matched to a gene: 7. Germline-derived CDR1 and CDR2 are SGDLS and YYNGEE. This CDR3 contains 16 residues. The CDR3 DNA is TGTGCCAGCAGCGTAGGACAGGGGGAGTCCCTAGAGACCCAGTACTTC. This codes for CASSVGQGESLETQYF.

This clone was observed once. CDR3 loop: CASSRERTSGNTIYF. For the CDR3, the DNA is TGTGCCAGTAGTAGGGAGCGTACCTCTGGAAACACCATATATTTT. V and J are TRBV19 and TRBJ1-3; D remains ambiguous. The germline V and J ends were trimmed by 4 bases and 0 bases, with 10 bases remaining between them. CDR3 length: 15 amino acids. CDR1 is LNHDA, CDR2 SQIVND, per germline (reference sequence).

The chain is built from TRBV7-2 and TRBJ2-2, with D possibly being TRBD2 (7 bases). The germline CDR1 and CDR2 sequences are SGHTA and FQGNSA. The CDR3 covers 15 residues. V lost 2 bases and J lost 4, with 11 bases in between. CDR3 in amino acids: CASSLMGGPTGELFF. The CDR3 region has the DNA TGTGCCAGCAGCTTAATGGGGGGGCCCACCGGGGAGCTGTTTTTT.

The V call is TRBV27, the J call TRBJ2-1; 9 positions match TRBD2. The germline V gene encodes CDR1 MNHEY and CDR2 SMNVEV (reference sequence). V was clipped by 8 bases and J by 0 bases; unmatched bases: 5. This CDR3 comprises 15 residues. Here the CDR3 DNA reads TGTGCCAGCGGGGAGCGGGGGGCCTCCTACAATGAGCAGTTCTTC. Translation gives CASGERGASYNEQFF.

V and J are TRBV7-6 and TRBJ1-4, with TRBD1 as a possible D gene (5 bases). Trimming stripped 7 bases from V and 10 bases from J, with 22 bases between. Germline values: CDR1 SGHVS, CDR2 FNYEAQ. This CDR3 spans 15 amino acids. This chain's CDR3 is CASTWTAGGSGKLFF. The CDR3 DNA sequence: TGTGCCAGCACTTGGACCGCGGGGGGATCCGGAAAACTGTTTTTT.